This T cell receptor beta chain originates from a study of blood T cells in healthy people across ages. The study's findings and limits: Diversity was higher, and naive CD4+ cells more numerous, in long-lived donors than in aged donors.

A remark on this clonotype: Its antigen is unidentified.

Per germline, CDR1 SGHTA and CDR2 FQGNSA. This CDR3 has 15 residues. The V gene lost 1 base and the J gene lost 11 bases, with 18 bases spanning the gap. Donors were healthy Caucasian individuals from Russia aged roughly 6 to 90. The authors ran a second PCR of about 6 to 11 cycles using a sample-barcoded 5' primer and a J-beta primer mix. TCRdb re-derived calls from the 5' RACE reads in MiXCR, one entry per CDR3 protein. The sample consists of 1.5 million to 2 million distinct CDR3 sequences, roughly 27% of them appearing once. The receptor was derived from a woman younger than 45 in good health. The sample comprised blood. The gene calls are TRBV7-2 and TRBJ2-1; weak D call: TRBD2 (5 bases). The DNA of the CDR3 is TGTGCCAGCAGCTTAGGAGCGGCGACTTCCGTGAAGCAGTTCTTC. Its protein is CASSLGAATSVKQFF.